This passage covers 8 T cell receptor beta chains from one sample sequenced in a study of graft-versus-host responses after intestinal transplantation. These receptors lack a known antigen. Generated by immunoSEQ multiplex PCR, the TCRdb table keeps only in-frame clones and is missing some. The top ten clones hold more than 2.5% of a sample with roughly 120,000 clones, about 95% of them seen once. The sample in question was unstimulated CD8+ T cells sorted from spleen or lymph node cells, obtained before intestinal transplant. All receptors come from a human donor who received an intestinal transplant.

This chain links TRBV27 with TRBJ1-2; TRBD1 might be the D (6 bases). The V end was cut by 6 bases, the J end by 6 bases, with 14 bases between. Germline CDR1 MNHEY, CDR2 SMNVEV (reference sequence). This CDR3 comprises 13 residues. This CDR3 is CASSAGGANGYTF. CDR3 DNA: TGTGCCAGCAGCGCGGGGGGGGCAAATGGCTACACCTTC.

This sequence joins TRBV6-6 and TRBJ1-4, with 10 bases aligning to TRBD1. V lost 4 bases, J lost 7 bases, and 3 bases stayed unmatched. The CDR3 is 14 amino acids. Germline V gene lookup returns CDR1 MNHNY and CDR2 SVGAGI (reference sequence). CDR3: CASSFGTGAEKLFF. The CDR3 coding sequence is TGTGCCAGCAGTTTCGGGACAGGGGCTGAAAAACTGTTTTTT.

The chain joins TRBV20-1 to TRBJ1-1; unclear D gene. Trimming took 1 base from V and 7 from J, leaving 4 bases between them. The CDR3 runs 10 residues. Germline CDR1 DFQATT, CDR2 SNEGSKA (reference sequence). The CDR3 DNA sequence: TGCAGTGCTAGAGCAGTTGAAGCTTTCTTT. It encodes CSARAVEAFF.

The chain joins TRBV4-3 to TRBJ2-4; the D is unclear. The CDR3 has 14 residues. Germline V gene sequence: CDR1 LGHNA, CDR2 YSLEER. V dropped 4 bases and J dropped 0 bases, with 7 bases sitting between them. CDR3 amino acids: CASSRYLAKNIQYF. DNA for the CDR3: TGCGCCAGCAGCCGGTACCTAGCCAAAAACATTCAGTACTTC.

The V gene is TRBV7-3, the J gene TRBJ1-6; 8 bases align to TRBD1. V trimming: 3 bases; J trimming: 2 bases; junction bases outside the gene matches: 3. Germline-derived CDR1 and CDR2 are SGHTA and FQGTGA. This CDR3 has 16 amino acids. The CDR3 DNA reads as TGTGCCAGCAGCTTCAGGGGGCAGACCTATAATTCACCCCTCCACTTT. This gives the protein CASSFRGQTYNSPLHF.

The CDR3 sequence: CALQGGAHEQYF. As DNA, the CDR3 is TGTGCCCTTCAAGGAGGAGCCCACGAGCAGTACTTC. The chain joins TRBV27 to TRBJ2-7; weak D call: TRBD2 (5 bases). This CDR3 spans 12 amino acids. Trimming stripped 11 bases from V and 5 bases from J, with 16 bases between. CDR1 is MNHEY and CDR2 is SMNVEV in the germline V gene (reference sequence).

CDR3: CASSLAGVNEQFF. The DNA for the CDR3 is TGTGCCAGCAGCTTAGCCGGGGTCAATGAGCAGTTCTTC. This chain connects TRBV11-2 to TRBJ2-1; TRBD2 is a possible D gene (5 bases). CDR1 and CDR2 (germline): SGHAT, FQNNGV. Trimming left V 1 base short and J 6 bases short, with 7 bases between. The CDR3 has 13 residues.

This chain links TRBV4-3 with TRBJ2-1, with D tentatively TRBD1 (6 bases). From germline, CDR1 is LGHNA and CDR2 YSLEER. This CDR3 is built from 14 residues. V lost 0 bases and J 10 bases, leaving 13 bases between the germline ends. CDR3 sequence reads: CASSQDRGSREQFF. The CDR3 nucleotides read TGCGCCAGCAGCCAAGATAGGGGGTCTCGGGAGCAGTTCTTC.